This T cell receptor (beta chain) was recorded in a study of blood T cell repertoires in COVID-19. Profiled with immunoSEQ multiplex PCR; TCRdb holds only in-frame clones, not every one. The table includes around 69,000 clones, 80% to 90% detected once. The trim removed 1 base at V and 7 bases at J, leaving 13 bases unmatched. Germline values: CDR1 MGHRA, CDR2 YSYEKL. The CDR3 has 16 amino acids. The rearrangement joins TRBV4-1 to TRBJ2-7, with 7 nucleotides matching TRBD1. Sequencing input: peripheral blood. The clonotype was recovered from a woman between 50 and 59 years old with active COVID-19. Here the CDR3 reads CASSQVPTGPRREQYF. The CDR3 DNA sequence: TGCGCCAGCAGCCAAGTTCCGACAGGGCCGCGCAGGGAGCAGTACTTC.